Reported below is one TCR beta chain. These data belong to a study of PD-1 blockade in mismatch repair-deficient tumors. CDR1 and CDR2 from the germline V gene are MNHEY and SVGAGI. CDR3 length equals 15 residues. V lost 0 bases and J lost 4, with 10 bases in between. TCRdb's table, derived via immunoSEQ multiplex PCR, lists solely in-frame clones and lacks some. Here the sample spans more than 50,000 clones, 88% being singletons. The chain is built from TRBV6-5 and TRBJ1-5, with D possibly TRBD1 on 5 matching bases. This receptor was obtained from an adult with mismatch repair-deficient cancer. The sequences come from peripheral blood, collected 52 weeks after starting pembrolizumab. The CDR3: CASSYSGRGNQPQHF. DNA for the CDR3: TGTGCCAGCAGTTACTCGGGGCGCGGGAATCAGCCCCAGCATTTT.